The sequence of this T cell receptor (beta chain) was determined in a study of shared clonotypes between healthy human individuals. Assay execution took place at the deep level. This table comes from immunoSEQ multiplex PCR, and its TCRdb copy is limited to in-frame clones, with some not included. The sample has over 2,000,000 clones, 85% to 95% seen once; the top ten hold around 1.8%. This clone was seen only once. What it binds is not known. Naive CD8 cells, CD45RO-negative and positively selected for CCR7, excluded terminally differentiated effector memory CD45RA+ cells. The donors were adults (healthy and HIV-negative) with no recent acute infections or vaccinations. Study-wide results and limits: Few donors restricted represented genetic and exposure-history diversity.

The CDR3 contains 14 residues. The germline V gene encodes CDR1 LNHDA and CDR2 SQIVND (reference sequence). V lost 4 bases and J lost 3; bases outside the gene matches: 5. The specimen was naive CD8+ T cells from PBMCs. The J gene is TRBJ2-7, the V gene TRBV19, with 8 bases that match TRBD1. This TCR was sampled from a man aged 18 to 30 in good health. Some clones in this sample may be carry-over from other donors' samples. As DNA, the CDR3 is TGTGCCAGTAGTACCGACAGGGGATTCTACGAGCAGTACTTC. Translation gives CASSTDRGFYEQYF.